This TCR beta chain was found in a study of cytomegalovirus exposure and HLA in healthy donors. The ends lost 1 base at V and 4 bases at J; junction bases unmatched: 9. Per germline, CDR1 SGHVS and CDR2 FNYEAQ. There are 16 residues in the CDR3. Study observations and caveats: Earlier findings revealed that most TCR beta V segments proved productive either about 90% or about 30% of the time. Excluded were some V segments that proved indistinguishable, including TRBV6-2 and TRBV6-3. Within a later analysis, the majority of CMV-associated TCR beta chains appeared HLA-restricted.

Remarks on this clone: The target antigen is unknown.

In the PCR, 60 Vbeta and 13 Jbeta primers were used. Method: immunoSEQ multiplex PCR; TCRdb's copy keeps in-frame clones and lacks some. The sample consists of under 150,000 clones, approximately 83% of them appearing once. Sequencing was carried out using PBMCs. The origin of this receptor is a woman between 40 and 50 years old in good health and CMV-seronegative. The chain recombines TRBV7-6 with TRBJ1-1, with 7 bases fitting TRBD1. The CDR3 here is CASSLGQGRVVTEAFF. The DNA for the CDR3 is TGTGCCAGCAGCTTAGGACAGGGAAGAGTTGTCACTGAAGCTTTCTTT.